A single sample is the source of the 10 T cell receptor beta chains below, sequenced in a study of cytomegalovirus exposure and HLA in healthy donors. The study ran its PCR with 60 Vbeta and 13 Jbeta primers. Produced via immunoSEQ multiplex PCR; TCRdb's table is partial and in-frame only. The sample records around 120,000 clones, 81% being singletons. The sequenced sample was PBMCs. The receptor set was obtained from a man between 18 and 29 years old in good health and CMV-seronegative.

The CDR3 nucleotides are TGTGCCAGCAGCGGTCCAGGTTTTTCTGAAGCTTTCTTT. Amino acid sequence: CASSGPGFSEAFF. The chain joins TRBV7-2 to TRBJ1-1; D is ambiguous. V was shortened by 5 bases and J by 6 bases, with 13 bases between the two germline ends. CDR1 is SGHTA and CDR2 is FQGNSA in the germline V gene. The CDR3 totals 13 residues.

This chain connects TRBV5-1 to TRBJ1-2; 9 bases line up with TRBD1. Germline V gives CDR1 SGHRS, CDR2 YFSETQ. V shed 5 bases and J 4 bases; nucleotides not matched to a gene: 6. This CDR3 has 14 amino acids. The CDR3 nucleotides are TGCGCCAGCAGGGTGACAGGGGGTAGCTATGGCTACACCTTC. Translated: CASRVTGGSYGYTF.

The rearrangement joins TRBV5-1 to TRBJ2-3, with a possible D match to TRBD1 (5 bases). The germline gives CDR1 SGHRS, CDR2 YFSETQ. The CDR3 covers 15 residues. Trimming removed 0 bases from V and 0 bases from J, with 8 bases in between. The DNA for the CDR3 is TGCGCCAGCAGCTTGGGGGGCTGGAGCACAGATACGCAGTATTTT. Its protein is CASSLGGWSTDTQYF.

The V and J genes are TRBV6-5 and TRBJ2-7, with D maybe TRBD2 (6 bases). Germline V CDR1 and CDR2: MNHEY, SVGAGI. The CDR3 contains 13 residues. Trimming removed 4 bases at V and 4 bases at J, with 11 bases between. The CDR3 loop is CASSSPRGYEQYF. CDR3 DNA: TGTGCCAGCAGTTCCCCACGGGGGTACGAGCAGTACTTC.

V is TRBV13 and J is TRBJ2-5; 12 nucleotides line up with TRBD2. CDR3 size: 17 residues. Trimming at V came to 5 bases and at J to 0 bases, leaving 7 bases not matched to a gene. Germline lookup yields CDR1 PRHDT and CDR2 FYEKMQ (reference sequence). CDR3 loop: CASSPLRLAGDQETQYF. As DNA, the CDR3 is TGTGCCAGCAGCCCCCTTCGACTAGCGGGGGACCAAGAGACCCAGTACTTC. The complete variable domain, with remaining parts taken from reference TRBV13 and TRBJ2-5, reads AAGVIQSPRHLIKEKRETATLKCYPIPRHDTVYWYQQGPGQDPQFLISFYEKMQSDKGSIPDRFSAQQFSDYHSELNMSSLELGDSALYFCASSPLRLAGDQETQYFGPGTRLLVL.

V gene TRBV15 combines with J gene TRBJ2-3; 7 bases agree with TRBD1. Germline values: CDR1 LNHNV, CDR2 YYDKDF (reference sequence). The J segment lost 2 bases and the V segment lost 7 bases, leaving 9 bases of the junction unmatched. This CDR3 contains 15 residues. In DNA, the CDR3 is TGTGCCACCAAGGGCGAACAGGGGCCCACAGATACGCAGTATTTT. Translation gives CATKGEQGPTDTQYF.

The gene calls are TRBV11-2 and TRBJ1-2; 7 nucleotides match TRBD1. CDR3 length equals 16 residues. CDR1 and CDR2 from the germline V gene are SGHAT and FQNNGV. V shed 2 bases and J 5 bases; nucleotides not matched to a gene: 11. The CDR3, as DNA: TGTGCCAGCAGCTTACTAGACGGGACAGAAAAATATGGCTACACCTTC. This encodes CASSLLDGTEKYGYTF. The whole variable domain, remainder taken from reference TRBV11-2 and TRBJ1-2, is EAGVAQSPRYKIIEKRQSVAFWCNPISGHATLYWYQQILGQGPKLLIQFQNNGVVDDSQLPKDRFSAERLKGVDSTLKIQPAKLEDSAVYLCASSLLDGTEKYGYTFGSGTRLTVV.

The rearrangement uses TRBV9 and TRBJ1-1; D gene unclear. Germline-derived CDR1 and CDR2 are SGDLS and YYNGEE. The CDR3 covers 14 residues. The V end lost 2 bases, the J end lost 1 base, and 9 bases lay between the germline ends. CDR3: CASSVRAENTEAFF. The CDR3 region has the DNA TGTGCCAGCAGCGTGCGGGCAGAGAACACTGAAGCTTTCTTT.

The chain recombines TRBV5-4 with TRBJ1-2, with 9 bases aligning to TRBD1. The CDR3 runs 16 residues. V lost 0 bases, J lost 1 base, and 4 bases stayed unmatched. Germline lookup yields CDR1 SGHNT and CDR2 YYREEE (reference sequence). This CDR3 reads CASSLGRGQGNYGYTF. For the CDR3, the DNA is TGTGCCAGCAGCTTGGGGAGGGGACAGGGTAACTATGGCTACACCTTC.

V usage is TRBV10-3 and J usage is TRBJ1-1; 12 nucleotides match TRBD1. The germline gives CDR1 ENHRY, CDR2 SYGVKD. Trimming removed 5 bases from V and 2 bases from J; junction bases left unmatched: 9. The CDR3 extends over 17 amino acids. CDR3 nucleotides: TGTGCCATCAGTCCCGGGACAGGGGGCTCACCTAACACTGAAGCTTTCTTT. Encoded protein: CAISPGTGGSPNTEAFF.